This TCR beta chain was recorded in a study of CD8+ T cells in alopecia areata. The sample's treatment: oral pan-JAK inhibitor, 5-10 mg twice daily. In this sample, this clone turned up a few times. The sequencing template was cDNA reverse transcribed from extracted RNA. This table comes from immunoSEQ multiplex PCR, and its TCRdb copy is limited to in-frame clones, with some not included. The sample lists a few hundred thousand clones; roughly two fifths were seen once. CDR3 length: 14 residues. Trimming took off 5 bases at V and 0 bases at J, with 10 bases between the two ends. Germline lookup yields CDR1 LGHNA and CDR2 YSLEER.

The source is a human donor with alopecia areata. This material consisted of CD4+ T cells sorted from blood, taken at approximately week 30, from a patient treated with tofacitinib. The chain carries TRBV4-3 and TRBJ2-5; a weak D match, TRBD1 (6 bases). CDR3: CASSLGQYQETQYF. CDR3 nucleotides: TGCGCCAGCAGCTTAGGACAGTACCAAGAGACCCAGTACTTC.